Listed here is a single T cell receptor (beta chain). This clone occurred once. No cognate antigen has been identified for it. Per-base qualities were not stored, and no clone one base away is much larger. The CDR3 regions of human TCRbeta chains were subjected to immunosequencing. As for the original processing: TCRs in the repertoires were compared against a reference library of SARS-CoV-2-specific TCRs that had been generated with the MIRA antigen-specificity platform. Breadth was defined as the fraction of unique TCRs that were SARS-CoV-2-associated, and depth was defined as the fraction of total T cells that were SARS-CoV-2-associated. Each spike-specific TCR was assigned to its reactive spike region and to a CD4 or CD8 class using the MIRA data. Log10-transformed breadth and depth values were compared by one-way ANOVA with Sidak's multiple comparisons tests. Held by TCRdb, this immuneACCESS table contains in-frame sequences only and omits some clones. Under half of the omission traces to an unresolved V gene where checked; the cause of the rest is unknown. V, J and clone size are those of that table, while D and trimming were read from the DNA. The sample table lists around 160,000 clones, approximately 94% of them with a count of one. The ten top clones hold under 2% of the sample.

This entry belongs to a study of T cell responses to AZD1222 COVID-19 vaccine (TCRdb year 2021). A note on the overall study: AZD1222 recipients with second doses at about 4 weeks or about 12 weeks were pooled, because spike-specific TCR depth and breadth did not differ between schedules. A total of more than 230 trial participants underwent TCR sequencing, of whom around 200 received two doses of AZD1222 and about 25 received two doses of the MenACWY control vaccine. Trial participants were enrolled by age into subgroups of 18-55, 56-69 and 70-plus years, and around 150, 29 and 61 TCR-sequenced participants, respectively, were included in these subgroups.

The intended sense of this specimen's time point label: baseline before first vaccination. Vaccinee samples came from UK trials COV001 and COV002, including a single-blind randomized controlled phase 2/3 trial of AZD1222 (ChAdOx1 nCoV-19) in healthy adults. For TCRbeta chain sequencing, PBMC samples from trial participants were taken at day 0 and at day 28 after the second dose. Overall results and qualifications from the work: After two AZD1222 doses, spike-specific TCR breadth and depth were significantly higher than at day 0 and than in MenACWY recipients. Conclusions about previously exposed vaccinees were limited because only six or seven AZD1222 recipients were SARS-CoV-2 seropositive at baseline. Epitopes outside the regions mutated in the B.1.351 and B.1.1.7 variants were reportedly recognized by nearly half of the unique spike-specific TCRs. No day 14 peak-response samples were available, so repertoires were characterized only after the peak T cell response. The 56-69-year group was small, and its depth increase did not reach significance, likely because of low power. CD4 TCRs associated with the vaccine covered the entire spike protein, and the dominant responses were in regions 160-218 and 743-854. Most participants were white British and females outnumbered males, and the authors suggested that clonal diversity may have been underestimated.

CDR1 SGHDT and CDR2 YYEEEE are derived from the germline V gene. Including cysteine and phenylalanine, the CDR3 has 14 amino acids. The kept DNA is CDR3 alone, 42 bases in frame from the first base. V has 6 bases trimmed and J has 6 bases trimmed; junction bases matching no gene number 11. The V and J segments used are TRBV5-6 and TRBJ1-2; the junction holds 7 bases that match TRBD1. This sequence was found in an adult in good health. The specimen was peripheral blood, collected on day 0 of AZD1222 vaccination. The CDR3 has the sequence CASTFGSGGNGYTF. The sequenced DNA: TGTGCCAGCACCTTTGGTTCAGGGGGGAATGGCTACACCTTC.